The sample holds a few counts of the clone carrying this T cell receptor (beta chain). Its matching antigen is unknown. TCRdb fed the 5' RACE reads into MiXCR, producing one record per CDR3 protein. This sample has 690,000 or so distinct CDR3 sequences; over 8.5% occur once, and the top ten carry 0.8% to 1%. This record comes from a study of identical twins. Study-level points and caveats: Twins shared beta out-of-frame sequences in excess, but this excess was weaker. Cross-sectional statistics, not tracking of the same donors, supported the conclusions. Zero-insertion analyses were open to partial confounding by invariant MAIT and iNKT cells. Insertions were fewer in abundant cord blood beta clonotypes, whereas memory repertoires showed none of this pattern.

The same data also contributed to another study, on yellow fever vaccine responses in identical twins.

The sample was PBMCs. The receptor was derived from a young woman in good health.

In DNA form, the CDR3 reads TGTGCCAGCAGCTTAATTCCCTTTAATACGCAGTATTTT. As protein: CASSLIPFNTQYF. The chain carries TRBV7-6 and TRBJ2-3, with D hard to call. Between the trimmed V and J ends, which lost 2 bases and 7 bases, there was a span of 10 bases. The CDR3 contains 13 residues. Germline lookup yields CDR1 SGHVS and CDR2 FNYEAQ.